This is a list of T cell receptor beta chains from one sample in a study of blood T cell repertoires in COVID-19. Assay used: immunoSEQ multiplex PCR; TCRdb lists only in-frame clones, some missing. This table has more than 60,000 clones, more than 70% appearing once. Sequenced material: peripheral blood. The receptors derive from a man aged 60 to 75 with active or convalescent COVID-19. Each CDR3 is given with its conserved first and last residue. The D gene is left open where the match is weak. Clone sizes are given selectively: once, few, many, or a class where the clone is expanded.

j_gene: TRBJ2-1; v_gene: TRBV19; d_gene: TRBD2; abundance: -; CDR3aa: CASSASGLPYNEQFF; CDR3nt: TGTGCCAGTAGTGCTAGCGGGCTCCCCTACAATGAGCAGTTCTTC
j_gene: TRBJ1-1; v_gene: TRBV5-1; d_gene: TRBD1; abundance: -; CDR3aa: CASFGTGGASDTEAFF; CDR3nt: TGCGCCAGCTTCGGGACAGGGGGCGCTTCGGACACTGAAGCTTTCTTT
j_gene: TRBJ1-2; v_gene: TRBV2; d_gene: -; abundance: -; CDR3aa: CASSEGRDYGYTF; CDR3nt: TGTGCCAGCAGTGAAGGGAGGGACTATGGCTACACCTTC
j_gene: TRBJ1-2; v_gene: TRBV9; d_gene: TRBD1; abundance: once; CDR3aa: CASSVSQGGNRYTF; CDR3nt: TGTGCCAGCAGCGTATCGCAGGGGGGTAATCGCTACACCTTC
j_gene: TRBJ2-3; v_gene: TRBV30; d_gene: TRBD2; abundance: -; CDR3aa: CAWTGGFSDTQYF; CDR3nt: TGTGCCTGGACCGGGGGGTTTTCGGATACGCAGTATTTT
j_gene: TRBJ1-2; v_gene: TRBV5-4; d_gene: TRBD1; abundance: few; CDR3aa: CASSLSTGQGRGYTF; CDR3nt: TGTGCCAGCAGCTTGTCGACGGGACAGGGCAGGGGCTACACCTTC
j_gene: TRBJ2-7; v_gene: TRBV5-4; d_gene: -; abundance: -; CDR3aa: CASSGGGPSYEQYF; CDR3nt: TGTGCCAGCAGCGGGGGGGGCCCTTCCTACGAGCAGTACTTC
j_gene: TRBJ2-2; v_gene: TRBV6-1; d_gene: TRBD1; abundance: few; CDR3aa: CASSETGQGLAGELFF; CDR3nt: TGTGCCAGCAGTGAGACCGGACAGGGTCTCGCCGGGGAGCTGTTTTTT
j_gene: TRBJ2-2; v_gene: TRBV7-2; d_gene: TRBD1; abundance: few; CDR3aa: CASSPNARGQYTGELFF; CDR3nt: TGTGCCAGCAGCCCGAACGCCAGGGGGCAGTACACCGGGGAGCTGTTTTTT
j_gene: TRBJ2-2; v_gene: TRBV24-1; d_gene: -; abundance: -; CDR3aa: CATSDGGAGSGELFF; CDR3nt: TGTGCCACCAGTGATGGGGGGGCCGGAAGCGGGGAGCTGTTTTTT
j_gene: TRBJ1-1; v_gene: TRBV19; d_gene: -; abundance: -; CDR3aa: CASSIGGVGADEAFF; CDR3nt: TGTGCCAGTAGTATAGGCGGGGTAGGCGCAGATGAAGCTTTCTTT
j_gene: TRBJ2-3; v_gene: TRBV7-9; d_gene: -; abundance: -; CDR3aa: CASSSPSTDTQYF; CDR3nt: TGTGCCAGCAGCTCTCCGAGCACAGATACGCAGTATTTT
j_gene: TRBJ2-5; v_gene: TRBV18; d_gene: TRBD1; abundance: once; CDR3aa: CASSPITGEGETQYF; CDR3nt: TGTGCCAGCTCACCTATTACAGGGGAAGGGGAGACCCAGTACTTC
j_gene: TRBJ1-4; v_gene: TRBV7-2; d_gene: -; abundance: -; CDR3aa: CASSLGGKGNEKLFF; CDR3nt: TGTGCCAGCAGCCTTGGGGGGAAGGGGAATGAAAAACTGTTTTTT
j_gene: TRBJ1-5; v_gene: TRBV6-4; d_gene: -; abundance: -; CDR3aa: CASSTQGGQPQHF; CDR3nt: TGTGCCAGCAGTACACAGGGCGGTCAGCCCCAGCATTTT
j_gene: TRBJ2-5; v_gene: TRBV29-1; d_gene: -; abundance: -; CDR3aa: CSVELGLRGTQYF; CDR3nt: TGCAGCGTTGAGTTAGGACTCCGGGGGACCCAGTACTTC
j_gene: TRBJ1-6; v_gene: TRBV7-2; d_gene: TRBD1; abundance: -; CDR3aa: CASSTSPYRDRGGSPLHF; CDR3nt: TGTGCCAGCAGCACATCGCCTTACCGGGACAGGGGAGGCTCACCCCTCCACTTT
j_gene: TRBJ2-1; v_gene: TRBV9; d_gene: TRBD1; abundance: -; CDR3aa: CASSVGTGSSYNEQFF; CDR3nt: TGTGCCAGCAGCGTGGGGACAGGGAGCTCCTACAATGAGCAGTTCTTC
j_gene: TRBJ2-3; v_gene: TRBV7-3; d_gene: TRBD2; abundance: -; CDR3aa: CASSLAGGPGTQYF; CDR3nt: TGTGCCAGCAGCTTAGCGGGGGGGCCGGGTACGCAGTATTTT
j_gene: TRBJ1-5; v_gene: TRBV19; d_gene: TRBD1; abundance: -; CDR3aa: CASSWGQGNQPQHF; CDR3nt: TGTGCCAGTAGTTGGGGACAGGGGAATCAGCCCCAGCATTTT
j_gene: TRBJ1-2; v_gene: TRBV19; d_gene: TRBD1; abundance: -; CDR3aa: CASTRTGDYYGYTF; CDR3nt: TGTGCCAGTACCCGCACAGGGGACTACTATGGCTACACCTTC
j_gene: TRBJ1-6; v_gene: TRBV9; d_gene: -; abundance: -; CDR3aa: CASSVLGEASPLHF; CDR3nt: TGTGCCAGCAGCGTACTGGGGGAGGCTTCACCCCTCCACTTT
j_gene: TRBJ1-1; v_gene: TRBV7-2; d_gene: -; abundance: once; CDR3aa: CASSLKRSETEAFF; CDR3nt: TGTGCCAGCAGCTTAAAACGGTCGGAGACTGAAGCTTTCTTT
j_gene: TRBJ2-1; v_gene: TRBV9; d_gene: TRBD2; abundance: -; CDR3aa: CASSVGGTSGASYNEQFF; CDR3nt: TGTGCCAGCAGCGTAGGAGGGACTAGCGGGGCCTCTTACAATGAGCAGTTCTTC
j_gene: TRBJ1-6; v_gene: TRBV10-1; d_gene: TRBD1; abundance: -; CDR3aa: CASGRQGAFHNSPLHF; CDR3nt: TGCGCCAGCGGCAGACAGGGGGCGTTTCACAATTCACCCCTCCACTTT
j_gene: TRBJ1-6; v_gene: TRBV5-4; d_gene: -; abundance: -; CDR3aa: CASSLGRGNSPLHF; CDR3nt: TGTGCCAGCAGCTTGGGCAGGGGTAACTCACCCCTCCACTTT
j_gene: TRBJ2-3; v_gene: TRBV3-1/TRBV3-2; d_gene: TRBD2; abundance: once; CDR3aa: CASSLNSQTSGGAWDTQYF; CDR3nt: TGTGCCAGCAGCCTAAACTCCCAGACTAGCGGGGGGGCCTGGGATACGCAGTATTTT
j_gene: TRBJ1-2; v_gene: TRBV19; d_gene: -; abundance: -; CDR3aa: CASSTSIGYTF; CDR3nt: TGTGCCAGTAGTACGTCTATTGGCTACACCTTC